These 13 T cell receptor beta chains were all obtained from the same sample, sequenced in a study of blood T cell repertoires in COVID-19. TCRdb's table, derived via immunoSEQ multiplex PCR, lists solely in-frame clones and lacks some. Among about 180,000 clones, around 88% were seen once, and the ten largest hold around 4%. Material for sequencing was peripheral blood. These receptors were taken from a woman aged 25 to 39 with acute or convalescent COVID-19.

The rearrangement uses TRBV11-2 and TRBJ2-1; D might be TRBD1 (6 bases). Germline CDR1 reads SGHAT; CDR2 reads FQNNGV. CDR3 length: 12 residues. Trimming stripped 5 bases from V and 12 bases from J, with 14 bases between. The DNA for the CDR3 is TGTGCCAGCAGCAAATACAGGGAAGTGCAGTTCTTC. Its protein is CASSKYREVQFF.

The chain carries TRBV28 and TRBJ1-2; D is unclear. The ends were cut back, 3 bases at V and 7 bases at J, with 21 bases in the middle. This CDR3 region has 16 residues. Germline CDR1 and CDR2: MDHEN and SYDVKM. DNA of the CDR3: TGTGCCAGCAGTTTCCGAGGCGGGTCCCCCTATGGTGGCTACACCTTC. Translating gives CASSFRGGSPYGGYTF.

V gene TRBV30 combines with J gene TRBJ1-2, with D tentatively TRBD1 (6 bases). V was trimmed by 0 bases and J by 3 bases, leaving 11 bases between them. CDR3 size: 14 residues. Germline V gene lookup returns CDR1 GTSNPN and CDR2 SVGIG (reference sequence). CDR3 protein: CAWSVLSGDYGYTF. The DNA for the CDR3 is TGTGCCTGGAGTGTACTTTCAGGGGACTATGGCTACACCTTC.

The CDR3 nucleotides are TGTGCCACCCCCGGACCGGGACAGGGGACCGGGGAGCTGTTTTTT. Protein product: CATPGPGQGTGELFF. The chain carries TRBV18 and TRBJ2-2; TRBD1 agrees at 10 bases. Germline-derived CDR1 and CDR2 are KGHSH and LQKENI. V shed 10 bases and J 5 bases; nucleotides not matched to a gene: 10. This CDR3 contains 15 residues. The variable domain in full, completed from reference TRBV18 and TRBJ2-2, reads NAGVMQNPRHLVRRRGQEARLRCSPMKGHSHVYWYRQLPEEGLKFMVYLQKENIIDESGMPKERFSAEFPKEGPSILRIQQVVRGDSAAYFCATPGPGQGTGELFFGEGSRLTVL.

J is TRBJ2-5 and V is TRBV27; weak D call: TRBD1 (5 bases). Gene TRBJ2-7 matches the end of the DNA better, so the J call may be wrong. Germline lookup yields CDR1 MNHEY and CDR2 SMNVEV (reference sequence). CDR3 length: 13 amino acids. This CDR3 reads CASSFGQPYEQYF. The CDR3 DNA reads as TGTGCCAGCAGTTTCGGACAACCCTACGAGCAGTACTTC.

This chain joins TRBV19 and TRBJ1-5; D gene unclear. Germline V gene lookup returns CDR1 LNHDA and CDR2 SQIVND (reference sequence). This CDR3 has 12 amino acids. Deletions cut 6 bases from V and 2 bases from J, with 5 bases between. The CDR3 nucleotides read TGTGCCAGTAGCCGGGGCAATCAGCCCCAGCATTTT. Residues: CASSRGNQPQHF.

This chain uses TRBV2 with TRBJ1-1; D might be TRBD1 (5 bases). The CDR3 runs to 14 residues. Trimming cost V 10 bases and J 0 bases, with 15 bases left between them. CDR1 is SNHLY, CDR2 FYNNEI, per germline. CDR3 amino acids: CATTGNILNTEAFF. CDR3 bases: TGTGCCACCACAGGAAATATCTTGAACACTGAAGCTTTCTTT. Complete variable domain (other parts from reference TRBV2 and TRBJ1-1): EPEVTQTPSHQVTQMGQEVILRCVPISNHLYFYWYRQILGQKVEFLVSFYNNEISEKSEIFDDQFSVERPDGSNFTLKIRSTKLEDSAMYFCATTGNILNTEAFFGQGTRLTVV.

The genes are TRBV28 and TRBJ1-1; the D gene is possibly TRBD1 (6 bases). CDR1 MDHEN and CDR2 SYDVKM come from the germline V gene. Trimming took 5 bases from V and 11 from J, leaving 12 bases between them. The CDR3 is made up of 11 amino acids. CDR3 bases: TGTGCCAGCAGTGAACAGGGAGAGGCTTTCTTT. This translates into CASSEQGEAFF.

The genes are TRBV27 and TRBJ1-6, with D possibly matching TRBD1 (6 bases). Germline CDR1 is MNHEY and CDR2 is SMNVEV (reference sequence). The CDR3 sequence is 16 residues long. V was cut by 4 bases and J by 2 bases, with 12 bases left in between. DNA of the CDR3: TGTGCCAGCAGTTCAGATCGACAGGCCTATAATTCACCCCTCCACTTT. It translates to CASSSDRQAYNSPLHF.

DNA for the CDR3: TGTGCCAGCAGCCTCCAGGGGGCACTTGGCTATGGCTACACCTTC. Translation: CASSLQGALGYGYTF. This chain connects TRBV28 to TRBJ1-2, with TRBD1 matching over 8 bases. The CDR3 loop spans 15 amino acids. Per the germline V gene, CDR1 is MDHEN and CDR2 is SYDVKM. Unmatched junction bases numbered 10, after V lost 6 bases and J lost 4 bases.

This sequence joins TRBV5-1 and TRBJ1-2; D is ambiguous. The CDR3 spans 15 residues. Trimming removed 0 bases from V and 0 bases from J, with 9 bases in between. Germline CDR1 SGHRS, CDR2 YFSETQ. CDR3 coding DNA: TGCGCCAGCAGCTTGGTGGCAGAACCTAACTATGGCTACACCTTC. Encoded protein: CASSLVAEPNYGYTF. Filled out from reference TRBV5-1 and TRBJ1-2, the complete variable domain reads KAGVTQTPRYLIKTRGQQVTLSCSPISGHRSVSWYQQTPGQGLQFLFEYFSETQRNKGNFPGRFSGRQFSNSRSEMNVSTLELGDSALYLCASSLVAEPNYGYTFGSGTRLTVV.

This chain connects TRBV2 to TRBJ2-5; the match to TRBD2 covers 14 bases. With V trimmed by 9 bases and J by 5 bases, 14 bases remained unmatched. Germline-derived CDR1 and CDR2 are SNHLY and FYNNEI. The CDR3 loop spans 17 amino acids. CDR3 residues: CARDRATSGRGPETQYF. Here the CDR3 DNA reads TGTGCCAGGGACCGAGCGACTAGCGGGAGGGGCCCGGAGACCCAGTACTTC.

V usage is TRBV27 and J usage is TRBJ2-1; D ambiguous. This CDR3 comprises 15 residues. V lost 2 bases, J lost 0 bases, and 8 bases lay in between. Germline lookup yields CDR1 MNHEY and CDR2 SMNVEV (reference sequence). The CDR3 here is CASSLALSSYNEQFF. The DNA for the CDR3 is TGTGCCAGCAGTTTAGCGCTTAGCTCCTACAATGAGCAGTTCTTC.